The 10 T cell receptor beta chains below come from one sample, sequenced in a study of blood T cell repertoires in COVID-19. The protocol was immunoSEQ multiplex PCR, while the TCRdb copy is restricted to in-frame clones and leaves out a portion. This repertoire shows just over 300,000 clones, over 85% found once; its top ten account for over 1.5%. The sequenced material came from peripheral blood. The receptors derive from a young woman with COVID-19, enrolled during active disease.

This chain links TRBV19 with TRBJ2-4; TRBD2 agrees at 11 bases. With V trimmed by 3 bases and J by 2 bases, 9 bases remained unmatched. The CDR3 runs 18 residues. In germline, CDR1 is LNHDA, CDR2 SQIVND (reference sequence). The CDR3 DNA follows: TGTGCCAGTAGTATCTTAACTAGCGGGGGCGGATCCAAAAACATTCAGTACTTC. It encodes CASSILTSGGGSKNIQYF.

V usage is TRBV18 and J usage is TRBJ1-2; no definite D call. Germline CDR1 KGHSH, CDR2 LQKENI. Deletions cut 1 base from V and 8 bases from J, with 11 bases between. CDR3 length equals 13 residues. CDR3 in amino acids: CASSPRNREGYTF. The DNA for the CDR3 is TGTGCCAGCTCACCACGAAATCGTGAGGGCTACACCTTC.

This chain joins TRBV28 and TRBJ1-4; 8 nucleotides match TRBD1. Trimming at V came to 8 bases and at J to 7 bases, leaving 9 bases not matched to a gene. From germline, CDR1 is MDHEN and CDR2 SYDVKM. This CDR3 spans 14 amino acids. DNA of the CDR3: TGTGCCAGCCATTCCCAGGGGGCGGGTGAAAAACTGTTTTTT. Its protein product is CASHSQGAGEKLFF.

The V and J genes are TRBV11-3 and TRBJ2-7; weak D call: TRBD2 (6 bases). Trimming left V 4 bases short and J 2 bases short, with 18 bases between. The CDR3 is made up of 16 amino acids. Looked up from germline, CDR1 is SGHNT and CDR2 is YENEEA. CDR3 DNA sequence: TGTGCCAGCAGCTGCCCGGGTGGTAGCGGCACCTACGAGCAGTACGTC. It yields the protein CASSCPGGSGTYEQYV.

The rearrangement joins TRBV15 to TRBJ2-5; 7 bases are a match to TRBD2. This CDR3 has 17 amino acids. V trimming: 0 bases; J trimming: 0 bases; junction bases outside the gene matches: 7. CDR1 is LNHNV, CDR2 YYDKDF, per germline (reference sequence). This CDR3 is CATSRDRGGGNQETQYF. The CDR3 nucleotides are TGTGCCACCAGCAGAGATCGTGGCGGGGGTAACCAAGAGACCCAGTACTTC.

The chain is built from TRBV9 and TRBJ2-7; D is perhaps TRBD2 (6 bases). Germline V gives CDR1 SGDLS, CDR2 YYNGEE. There are 14 residues in the CDR3. Trimming shortened V by 4 bases and J by 3 bases, and 14 bases separated the two germline ends. CDR3 sequence: CASSPPGDHYEQYF. For the CDR3, the DNA is TGTGCCAGCAGCCCCCCGGGGGACCACTACGAGCAGTACTTC.

This clone was observed once. The rearrangement joins TRBV4-1 to TRBJ2-7; maybe TRBD1 (7 bases). The CDR3 totals 15 residues. The germline V and J ends were trimmed by 4 bases and 7 bases, with 20 bases remaining between them. Germline-derived CDR1 and CDR2 are MGHRA and YSYEKL. The chain's CDR3 is CASSPFLDRAGEQYF. The CDR3 DNA reads as TGCGCCAGCAGCCCTTTTCTTGACAGGGCGGGAGAGCAGTACTTC.

J is TRBJ1-6 and V is TRBV15; D is unclear. Trimming took 1 base from V and 7 from J, leaving 8 bases between them. Germline V gene data show CDR1 as LNHNV and CDR2 as YYDKDF (reference sequence). The CDR3 sequence is 14 residues long. CDR3 protein: CATSRGDKNSPLHF. The DNA of the CDR3 is TGTGCCACCAGCAGAGGTGACAAAAATTCACCCCTCCACTTT.

The chain links TRBV5-1 to TRBJ2-5, with TRBD1 matching 7 bases. V dropped 2 bases and J dropped 5; count of bases not matched to a gene: 9. This CDR3 contains 15 residues. Per the germline V gene, CDR1 is SGHRS and CDR2 is YFSETQ. CDR3 in DNA: TGCGCCAGCAGCTTCCCCAGACAGGGATTGGAGACCCAGTACTTC. This translates into CASSFPRQGLETQYF.

The V call is TRBV3-1 (or the pseudogene TRBV3-2), the J call TRBJ2-7; 7 positions match TRBD1. V was pared by 7 bases and J by 2 bases, with 11 bases of the junction left unmatched. The CDR3 sequence is 15 residues long. Germline CDR1 reads LGHDT; CDR2 reads YNNKEL (reference sequence). Here the CDR3 reads CASNPGRDRPYEQYF. Written as DNA, the CDR3 is TGTGCCAGCAACCCGGGCCGGGACAGACCCTACGAGCAGTACTTC.